This record concerns one T cell receptor beta chain sequence. This sample is drawn from a study of molecular identifiers for immune sequencing clone quantification. The CDR3 is 15 residues long. With V trimmed by 0 bases and J by 4 bases, 3 bases remained unmatched. Germline V gene data show CDR1 as SQVTM and CDR2 as ANQGSEA. TCRdb analysed the PCR reads with MiXCR anew, one entry per CDR3 protein. The data show about 320,000 distinct CDR3 sequences, with about a fifth seen just once and approximately 0.84% held by the top ten. This clonotype originated in a human donor in good health. Some libraries in this study had Jurkat cell RNA spiked in. This chain joins TRBV29-1 and TRBJ1-4; 9 bases match TRBD1. The sequenced sample consisted of naive CD8+ T cells from blood, with Jurkat cell RNA spiked in. The sample's subset: FACS-sorted CD8+CD4-CCR7+CD45RA+ naive T cells. CDR3 loop: CSVEEPGQGNEKLFF. Here the CDR3 DNA reads TGCAGCGTTGAAGAACCGGGACAGGGTAATGAAAAACTGTTTTTT.